Sequencing of this T cell receptor beta chain was carried out in a study of T-cell reconstitution after alpha-beta-depleted transplantation in children. Study-wide findings and caveats: T cells produced anew were the main source of T-cell counts and diversity one year after transplant. About two months after transplant, alpha-beta T cells reportedly came from several hundred expanded graft clones.

This clonotype appeared a few times. Its antigen is as yet unknown. As it was prepared, the TCRbeta library received unique molecular identifiers. A single record per CDR3 protein comes from TCRdb applying MiXCR to the PCR reads. Counted here are fewer than 550,000 distinct CDR3 sequences, about a sixth occurring once; the ten biggest clones make up under 30%. Between the trimmed V and J ends, which lost 11 bases and 1 base, there was a span of 19 bases. Germline V CDR1 and CDR2: MNHNS, SASEGT. The CDR3 loop spans 15 amino acids. The TCR originated in a boy less than two years old who had a stem cell transplant for Wiskott-Aldrich syndrome, so the T cells may come from the graft donor. The specimen was PBMCs, mostly from graft donor cells, collected 360 days after TCRalphabeta/CD19-depleted stem cell transplant. The gene calls are TRBV6-1 and TRBJ2-3, with D possibly being TRBD2 (5 bases). CDR3 bases: TGTGCCTGGGAGAGGGCGATCGTGGGCACAGATACGCAGTATTTT. This encodes CAWERAIVGTDTQYF.